This T cell receptor (beta chain) is from a study of blood T cell repertoires in COVID-19. Study in general: Samples taken during acute and convalescent COVID-19 were collected in the United States, Italy and Spain.

In the original workflow: Using reference gene primer amplification, nucleated cell counts were estimated. The repertoire was sequenced with immunoSEQ multiplex PCR; TCRdb's copy has only in-frame clones and lacks some. V and J calls plus clone size are reproduced from that table; the DNA served to infer D and trimming. The repertoire consists of about 120,000 clones, with roughly 82% occurring once and the leading ten covering about an eighth. Germline V gene lookup returns CDR1 SGHVS and CDR2 FQNEAQ. The CDR3 sequence is 16 residues long. Between the trimmed V and J ends, which lost 5 bases and 7 bases, there was a span of 20 bases.

This receptor was taken from a human donor in a cohort sampled during active COVID-19. Sequences were obtained from peripheral blood. The chain has TRBV7-8 and TRBJ1-4; D may be TRBD1 (5 bases). CDR3 DNA: TGTGCCAGCAGCCCCCTGGGTAAGGGGAGGGCTGAAAAACTGTTTTTT. Amino acid sequence: CASSPLGKGRAEKLFF.